This T cell receptor (beta chain) is from a study of CD8+ T cells in alopecia areata. Lesional scalp punch biopsies and peripheral blood came from alopecia areata patients. Following extraction, RNA underwent reverse transcription to cDNA, which served as the sequencing template. Assay: immunoSEQ multiplex PCR; the TCRdb copy retains only in-frame clones and omits some. The sample has under 40,000 clones; around 60% are singletons. V shed 4 bases and J shed 7 bases, with 7 bases lying between them. CDR1 is SEHNR, CDR2 FQNEAQ, per germline (reference sequence). This CDR3 contains 11 residues. The receptor was derived from a human donor with alopecia areata. The J gene is TRBJ1-1, the V gene TRBV7-9; D is ambiguous. The material sequenced was NKG2D-high CD8+ T cells sorted from blood. This CDR3 is CASSSRYEAFF. In nucleotides, the CDR3 is TGTGCCAGCAGCTCCCGCTATGAAGCTTTCTTT.